The text below deals with one TCR beta chain. Antigen specificity is unknown. TCRdb fed the reads into MiXCR, producing one record per CDR3 protein. Of 97,000 or so distinct CDR3 sequences in the sample, more than 15% were seen once. The source of the sample is a study of T cell repertoires in cytomegalovirus infection. The V gene lost 7 bases and the J gene lost 2 bases, with 14 bases spanning the gap. This CDR3 region has 14 residues. Germline CDR1 is SGHTA and CDR2 is FQGNSA. Regarding the study as a whole: In two of eight donors, the top clonotype was HLA-C-restricted CMV-specific. CMV carriers with the relevant HLA were identified by cumulative public TCR beta family frequency.

This chain links TRBV7-2 with TRBJ2-5; no reliable D call. This TCR derives from a human donor in good health (CMV status not recorded). Some clones in this sample may be carry-over from other donors' samples. The sample taken for sequencing was PBMCs. The CDR3 loop is CASNFWQTQETQYF. CDR3 nucleotides: TGTGCCAGCAACTTTTGGCAGACACAAGAGACCCAGTACTTC.